These T cell receptor beta chains were read from a single sample in a study of blood T cell repertoires in COVID-19. TCRdb's table, derived via immunoSEQ multiplex PCR, lists solely in-frame clones and lacks some. This table holds around 300,000 clones, approximately 86% found once. Input material: peripheral blood. These receptors were collected from a woman aged 30 to 39 who had recovered from COVID-19. The CDR3 runs from the conserved cysteine through the conserved F or W. Each record gives: J gene, clone size, V gene, D gene, CDR3 protein, CDR3 DNA. D genes are given only for firm matches. Expanded clones get a size class; other rows say once, few or many, or leave the size out.

J: TRBJ2-5
size: NA
V: TRBV7-2
D: TRBD2
CDR3: CASSLNRLAETQYF
DNA: TGTGCCAGCAGCTTAAATAGACTAGCGGAGACCCAGTACTTC

J: TRBJ1-5
size: NA
V: TRBV7-8
D: TRBD1
CDR3: CASSLAMGTVKGVDQPQHF
DNA: TGTGCCAGCAGCTTAGCTATGGGGACAGTAAAAGGGGTTGATCAGCCCCAGCATTTT

J: TRBJ2-1
size: NA
V: TRBV4-1
D: NA
CDR3: CASRSTRTNEQFF
DNA: TGCGCCAGCCGAAGCACTAGAACTAATGAGCAGTTCTTC

J: TRBJ2-6
size: NA
V: TRBV9
D: NA
CDR3: CASSVDGVSGANVLTF
DNA: TGTGCCAGCAGCGTAGACGGGGTCTCTGGGGCCAACGTCCTGACTTTC

J: TRBJ2-3
size: NA
V: TRBV12-3/TRBV12-4
D: TRBD1
CDR3: CASSLTRQGTQYF
DNA: TGTGCCAGCAGCCTGACTCGACAGGGAACGCAGTATTTT

J: TRBJ2-2
size: NA
V: TRBV5-4
D: NA
CDR3: CASSRGAGPPGTGELFF
DNA: TGTGCCAGCTCACGCGGGGCAGGGCCCCCGGGCACCGGGGAGCTGTTTTTT

J: TRBJ2-7
size: NA
V: TRBV6-5
D: NA
CDR3: CASSTPAVREQYF
DNA: TGTGCCAGCAGTACTCCAGCGGTTCGGGAGCAGTACTTC

J: TRBJ1-4
size: NA
V: TRBV28
D: NA
CDR3: CASSSEAIDRKLFF
DNA: TGTGCCAGCAGTTCCGAGGCAATAGATAGGAAACTGTTTTTT

J: TRBJ2-7
size: NA
V: TRBV2
D: TRBD1
CDR3: CASSDPTGGPYEQYF
DNA: TGTGCCAGCAGTGACCCCACAGGGGGCCCCTACGAGCAGTACTTC

J: TRBJ2-1
size: NA
V: TRBV5-1
D: NA
CDR3: CASSLGGQSNEQFF
DNA: TGCGCCAGCAGCTTGGGGGGGCAGTCGAATGAGCAGTTCTTC

J: TRBJ1-1
size: NA
V: TRBV5-1
D: NA
CDR3: CASTRSSIRGRDLRTEAFF
DNA: TGCGCCAGCACTAGATCTTCGATACGGGGGAGGGATTTGAGGACTGAAGCTTTCTTT

J: TRBJ1-1
size: NA
V: TRBV27
D: TRBD1
CDR3: CASRYTGENTEAFF
DNA: TGTGCCAGCAGGTATACAGGGGAGAACACTGAAGCTTTCTTT

J: TRBJ1-5
size: NA
V: TRBV6-5
D: NA
CDR3: CASSYQVNQPQHF
DNA: TGTGCCAGCAGTTATCAGGTCAATCAGCCCCAGCATTTT

J: TRBJ2-1
size: NA
V: TRBV21-1
D: NA
CDR3: CASSTFSAGEVNEQFF
DNA: TGTGCCAGCAGTACCTTCTCAGCGGGGGAGGTTAATGAGCAGTTCTTC

J: TRBJ2-7
size: once
V: TRBV4-1
D: TRBD1
CDR3: CASSQDPGQGSHEQYF
DNA: TGCGCCAGCAGCCAAGATCCGGGACAGGGATCCCACGAGCAGTACTTC

J: TRBJ2-7
size: NA
V: TRBV6-1
D: TRBD2
CDR3: CASSAGTSVRAYEQYF
DNA: TGTGCCAGCAGTGCGGGGACTAGCGTTCGAGCCTACGAGCAGTACTTC

J: TRBJ2-6
size: NA
V: TRBV2
D: NA
CDR3: CASSPTSSGANVLTF
DNA: TGTGCCAGCAGTCCCACGAGCTCTGGGGCCAACGTCCTGACTTTC

J: TRBJ2-7
size: NA
V: TRBV5-1
D: TRBD2
CDR3: CASSPGLAGAYEQYF
DNA: TGCGCCAGCAGCCCCGGACTAGCGGGAGCCTACGAGCAGTACTTC

J: TRBJ1-1
size: NA
V: TRBV24-1
D: NA
CDR3: CATQGGNTEAFF
DNA: TGTGCCACCCAAGGGGGGAACACTGAAGCTTTCTTT

J: TRBJ2-7
size: NA
V: TRBV7-6
D: TRBD2
CDR3: CASSMLAGGTYEQYF
DNA: TGTGCCAGCAGCATGCTAGCGGGAGGGACCTACGAGCAGTACTTC

J: TRBJ1-5
size: NA
V: TRBV28
D: TRBD1
CDR3: CASTTGYGNQPQHF
DNA: TGTGCCAGCACGACAGGGTATGGCAATCAGCCCCAGCATTTT

J: TRBJ2-5
size: NA
V: TRBV7-9
D: NA
CDR3: CASSQPSYQTQYF
DNA: TGTGCCAGCAGCCAACCTAGCTACCAGACCCAGTACTTC

J: TRBJ1-1
size: NA
V: TRBV3-1/TRBV3-2
D: NA
CDR3: CASRRSQGTEAFF
DNA: TGTGCCAGCAGGCGGAGCCAGGGAACTGAAGCTTTCTTT

J: TRBJ1-2
size: NA
V: TRBV18
D: TRBD1
CDR3: CASSPLPGQGNYGYTF
DNA: TGTGCCAGCTCACCATTACCGGGACAGGGGAACTATGGCTACACCTTC

J: TRBJ2-1
size: NA
V: TRBV5-6
D: NA
CDR3: CASSADWSYINNEQFF
DNA: TGTGCCAGCAGCGCGGACTGGTCATATATTAACAATGAGCAGTTCTTC

J: TRBJ1-1
size: NA
V: TRBV13
D: NA
CDR3: CASSLAYLNTEAFF
DNA: TGTGCCAGCAGCTTAGCCTACTTGAACACTGAAGCTTTCTTT

J: TRBJ2-3
size: NA
V: TRBV5-1
D: NA
CDR3: CASSLGGSPDTQYF
DNA: TGCGCCAGCAGCTTGGGTGGGAGTCCAGATACGCAGTATTTT

J: TRBJ2-3
size: NA
V: TRBV19
D: TRBD1
CDR3: CASRTGWGFTDTQYF
DNA: TGTGCCAGTAGGACAGGGTGGGGATTCACAGATACGCAGTATTTT

J: TRBJ2-1
size: few
V: TRBV7-6
D: TRBD2
CDR3: CASSPGRVAGYNEQFF
DNA: TGTGCCAGCAGCCCCGGGAGGGTCGCAGGGTACAATGAGCAGTTCTTC

J: TRBJ2-5
size: NA
V: TRBV2
D: NA
CDR3: CASSVFPGEQETQYF
DNA: TGTGCCAGCAGTGTATTCCCAGGGGAGCAAGAGACCCAGTACTTC

J: TRBJ2-4
size: NA
V: TRBV15
D: TRBD2
CDR3: CATSSGGIQYF
DNA: TGTGCCACCAGCAGCGGGGGGATCCAGTACTTC

J: TRBJ1-1
size: NA
V: TRBV5-4
D: NA
CDR3: CASSLGMSGLNTEAFF
DNA: TGTGCCAGCAGCTTGGGAATGTCAGGGCTGAACACTGAAGCTTTCTTT

J: TRBJ2-7
size: NA
V: TRBV7-8
D: TRBD1
CDR3: CASSLRTGRSSYEQYF
DNA: TGTGCCAGCAGCTTGAGGACAGGGAGGAGCTCCTACGAGCAGTACTTC

J: TRBJ2-2
size: NA
V: TRBV7-9
D: TRBD2
CDR3: CASSFLAGVTGELFF
DNA: TGTGCCAGCAGCTTCTTAGCGGGGGTCACCGGGGAGCTGTTTTTT

J: TRBJ2-1
size: NA
V: TRBV6-1
D: NA
CDR3: CASSEVGRGEQFF
DNA: TGTGCCAGCAGTGAAGTCGGCCGGGGTGAGCAGTTCTTC

J: TRBJ1-1
size: NA
V: TRBV19
D: NA
CDR3: CASSIGLGANTEAFF
DNA: TGTGCCAGTAGTATAGGTCTTGGGGCGAACACTGAAGCTTTCTTT

J: TRBJ1-3
size: NA
V: TRBV6-4
D: NA
CDR3: CASSDSKGRARNTIYF
DNA: TGTGCCAGCAGTGACTCTAAGGGCAGGGCCAGAAACACCATATATTTT

J: TRBJ2-4
size: NA
V: TRBV15
D: NA
CDR3: CATSREPYAKNIQYF
DNA: TGTGCCACCAGCAGAGAGCCCTACGCCAAAAACATTCAGTACTTC

J: TRBJ2-7
size: NA
V: TRBV18
D: NA
CDR3: CASSRTDSYEQYF
DNA: TGTGCCAGCTCACGGACAGATTCCTACGAGCAGTACTTC

J: TRBJ2-1
size: NA
V: TRBV5-1
D: TRBD1
CDR3: CASSLSMGPGGNEQFF
DNA: TGCGCCAGCAGCTTGAGTATGGGGCCAGGGGGCAATGAGCAGTTCTTC

J: TRBJ1-1
size: few
V: TRBV4-1
D: NA
CDR3: CASSPAGRRAFF
DNA: TGCGCCAGCAGCCCGGCGGGCAGGCGTGCTTTCTTT

J: TRBJ2-7
size: few
V: TRBV5-4
D: TRBD1
CDR3: CASSSGTGGYEQYF
DNA: TGTGCCAGCAGCTCCGGGACAGGAGGGTACGAGCAGTACTTC

J: TRBJ2-3
size: NA
V: TRBV5-4
D: NA
CDR3: CASSLGAAASTDTQYF
DNA: TGTGCCAGCAGCCTTGGGGCGGCTGCTAGCACAGATACGCAGTATTTT

J: TRBJ2-1
size: NA
V: TRBV7-2
D: TRBD2
CDR3: CASSASGTLYNEQFF
DNA: TGTGCCAGCAGCGCTAGCGGGACCCTATACAATGAGCAGTTCTTC

J: TRBJ1-5
size: NA
V: TRBV19
D: NA
CDR3: CASRAGDQPQHF
DNA: TGTGCCAGTAGGGCGGGAGACCAGCCCCAGCATTTT

J: TRBJ2-1
size: NA
V: TRBV5-1
D: NA
CDR3: CASTLSGYNEQFF
DNA: TGCGCCAGCACCCTTTCCGGGTACAATGAGCAGTTCTTC